The present entry profiles one TCR beta chain with its context. The antigen remains unidentified. These data belong to a study of T cell responses to AZD1222 COVID-19 vaccine. Overall study results and limits: With dominance at 160-218 and 743-854, vaccine-associated CD4 TCRs spanned spike. Nearly half of spike-specific TCRs reportedly go after variant regions that carry no mutations. White British people made up most donors, females outnumbered males, and clonal diversity was possibly underestimated.

TCRdb keeps only in-frame clones here, not all; method: immunoSEQ multiplex PCR. The table records approximately 200,000 clones, 91% of them present only once. There are 13 residues in the CDR3. Material: peripheral blood, obtained 28 days after the second AZD1222 dose. The rearrangement joins TRBV12-1 to TRBJ2-3; the DNA was not compared with TRBD1, the D call given in the table. TRBV12-1 is shown as a pseudogene. This clonotype was sampled from an adult who received the AZD1222 COVID-19 vaccine. The CDR3 region has the DNA TGTGCCAGCAGCTTGGACACCACAGATACGCAGTATTTT. Its protein product is CASSLDTTDTQYF.